The 29 T cell receptor beta chains presented below share a single source sample, sequenced in a study of shared clonotypes between healthy human individuals (dated by TCRdb to the early 2020s). For the CD8 naive samples, CD45RO-negative cells were positively selected for CCR7, yielding a CD45RA+CCR7+ population from which TemRA cells were excluded. Receptor amplification or capture employed the immunoSEQ multiplex PCR assay. TCRdb stores this immuneACCESS table with in-frame sequences only. Part of the clones is absent; in the studies checked, under half of the shortfall reflects unresolved V genes, and no reason is known for the rest. In this sample the table shows 560,000 or so clones, around 96% of which occur a single time. Together, the top ten hold less than 0.12% of the sample. Sequenced sample: naive CD8+ T cells sorted from blood. The cell subset or site label of this sample denotes: CD45RA+CCR7+. These receptor sequences come from a woman in her twenties or thirties in good health.

The chain has TRBV19 and TRBJ1-2, with TRBD1 matching 10 bases. V shed 3 bases, J shed 8 bases, and the junction held 12 bases outside the gene matches. The germline gives CDR1 LNHDA, CDR2 SQIVND (reference sequence). The CDR3 is 16 residues long. CDR3 loop: CASSITRSGTGDGYTF. The CDR3 DNA reads as TGTGCCAGTAGTATCACGAGGTCCGGGACAGGGGACGGCTACACCTTC.

The rearrangement links TRBV15 to TRBJ1-2, with 7 bases that match TRBD1. Germline V lookup: CDR1 LNHNV, CDR2 YYDKDF (reference sequence). V lost 0 bases and J lost 4; bases outside the gene matches: 8. The CDR3 has 16 amino acids. In nucleotides, the CDR3 is TGTGCCACCAGCAGAGATATAGGTGGGGACAGCTATGGCTACACCTTC. This gives the protein CATSRDIGGDSYGYTF. Based on the CDR3 plus reference TRBV15 and TRBJ1-2, the full variable domain is DAMVIQNPRYQVTQFGKPVTLSCSQTLNHNVMYWYQQKSSQAPKLLFHYYDKDFNNEADTPDNFQSRRPNTSFCFLDIRSPGLGDTAMYLCATSRDIGGDSYGYTFGSGTRLTVV.

This clone has only one observation. The chain couples TRBV11-1 to TRBJ2-7, with D unresolved. Trimming removed 1 base from V and 4 bases from J, with 8 bases in between. There are 13 residues in the CDR3. Germline V CDR1 and CDR2: SGHAT, FQDESV (reference sequence). CDR3: CASSLEAQYEQYF. CDR3 bases: TGTGCCAGCAGCTTAGAAGCTCAATACGAGCAGTACTTC.

This chain uses TRBV4-2 with TRBJ2-7, with a weak D call TRBD2 (6 bases). V lost 3 bases and J lost 4, with 7 bases in between. This CDR3 contains 12 residues. Germline V gives CDR1 LGHNA, CDR2 YNFKEQ. In nucleotides, the CDR3 is TGTGCCAGCAGCCAGAGCGGGTACGAGCAGTACTTC. Residues: CASSQSGYEQYF.

This clone appeared once. V is TRBV7-9 and J is TRBJ2-7; 7 nucleotides line up with TRBD1. V lost 4 bases, J lost 2 bases, and 5 bases stayed unmatched. This CDR3 contains 14 residues. The germline V gene has CDR1 SEHNR and CDR2 FQNEAQ (reference sequence). DNA of the CDR3: TGTGCCAGCAGCTCCCGGGACAGAACCTACGAGCAGTACTTC. Protein product: CASSSRDRTYEQYF.

The chain combines TRBV7-8 with TRBJ1-4, with D perhaps TRBD1 (5 bases). V lost 4 bases and J 8 bases, leaving 17 bases between the germline ends. The length of the CDR3 is 15 residues. The germline V gene has CDR1 SGHVS and CDR2 FQNEAQ. CDR3 protein: CASSSGVFKGEKLFF. CDR3 in DNA: TGTGCCAGCAGCTCCGGCGTCTTCAAGGGGGAAAAACTGTTTTTT.

The chain is built from TRBV30 and TRBJ2-3; 7 bases map to TRBD1. Unmatched junction bases numbered 8, after V lost 2 bases and J lost 0 bases. This CDR3 region has 16 residues. Germline V gene lookup returns CDR1 GTSNPN and CDR2 SVGIG (reference sequence). CDR3 sequence (DNA): TGTGCCTGGAGTAGATCACAGGGGTGGAGCACAGATACGCAGTATTTT. Translation gives CAWSRSQGWSTDTQYF.

This rearrangement joins TRBV10-2 to TRBJ1-1, with a weak D call TRBD1 (5 bases). Germline loops: CDR1 WSHSY, CDR2 SAAADI. V was clipped by 6 bases and J by 0 bases, with 14 bases between them. The CDR3 has 15 residues. DNA for the CDR3: TGCGCCAGCAGGGGGCAGACCGCCGTGAACACTGAAGCTTTCTTT. Translated: CASRGQTAVNTEAFF.

This clone was detected only once. The V and J genes are TRBV7-8 and TRBJ2-7; a possible D gene is TRBD2 (5 bases). Looked up from germline, CDR1 is SGHVS and CDR2 is FQNEAQ. CDR3 length equals 13 residues. V lost 4 bases, J lost 2 bases, and 9 bases lay in between. Here the CDR3 reads CASSSSGAYEQYF. As DNA, the CDR3 is TGTGCCAGCAGCTCGAGCGGCGCCTACGAGCAGTACTTC.

V and J are TRBV29-1 and TRBJ2-1, with 9 bases aligning to TRBD2. Looked up from germline, CDR1 is SQVTM and CDR2 is ANQGSEA. The CDR3 consists of 16 residues. With V trimmed by 1 base and J by 3 bases, 7 bases remained unmatched. CDR3 sequence: CSVEGSSGRIYNEQFF. DNA for the CDR3: TGCAGCGTTGAAGGTAGTAGCGGGAGAATCTACAATGAGCAGTTCTTC.

V is TRBV27 and J is TRBJ2-7; 11 bases map to TRBD2. J gave up 4 bases and V 5 bases, and 19 bases lay outside the gene matches. Germline V CDR1 and CDR2: MNHEY, SMNVEV (reference sequence). The CDR3 has 19 residues. The CDR3 region has the DNA TGTGCCAGCAGTCCTACAGTTATGGTAGCGGGAGGGCCGGAGTACGAGCAGTACTTC. This translates into CASSPTVMVAGGPEYEQYF.

As DNA, the CDR3 is TGTGCCAGCAGTGAATATCAGCTCCCACAGGGGAATGAGCAGTTCTTC. Amino acids: CASSEYQLPQGNEQFF. V is TRBV25-1 and J is TRBJ2-1; 7 bases map to TRBD1. The CDR3 extends over 16 amino acids. CDR1 and CDR2 (germline): MGHDK, SYGVNS. V was clipped by 0 bases and J by 7 bases; unmatched bases: 9.

The CDR3 nucleotides are TGTGCCAGCAGTTTAAGGGTAATTCGGAACGAGCAGTACTTC. This translates into CASSLRVIRNEQYF. The genes are TRBV28 and TRBJ2-7; D not certain. The germline V and J ends were trimmed by 2 bases and 5 bases, with 13 bases remaining between them. CDR3 length equals 14 residues. CDR1 is MDHEN and CDR2 is SYDVKM in the germline V gene. The variable domain in full, with the rest retrieved from reference TRBV28 and TRBJ2-7, is DVKVTQSSRYLVKRTGEKVFLECVQDMDHENMFWYRQDPGLGLRLIYFSYDVKMKEKGDIPEGYSVSREKKERFSLILESASTNQTSMYLCASSLRVIRNEQYFGPGTRLTVT.

The chain links TRBV9 to TRBJ2-3; possible D gene TRBD1, 5 bases. V was cut by 0 bases and J by 3 bases, with 11 bases left in between. Germline-derived CDR1 and CDR2 are SGDLS and YYNGEE. CDR3 length: 15 residues. Here the CDR3 reads CASSVDGADTDTQYF. The CDR3 DNA reads TGTGCCAGCAGCGTAGATGGGGCGGATACAGATACGCAGTATTTT.

V gene TRBV6-1 combines with J gene TRBJ2-7; D is ambiguous. The germline V gene has CDR1 MNHNS and CDR2 SASEGT. The V end was cut by 2 bases, the J end by 2 bases, with 10 bases between. The CDR3 is 14 residues long. The CDR3 coding sequence is TGTGCCAGCAGTGAAATAAACCTAACCTACGAGCAGTACTTC. It specifies CASSEINLTYEQYF.

Only a few counts were recorded for this clone. CDR3 region: CSVEGRGGPNEQYF. The CDR3 DNA reads TGCAGCGTTGAAGGACGGGGAGGGCCAAACGAGCAGTACTTC. V and J are TRBV29-1 and TRBJ2-7; 7 bases line up with TRBD2. The CDR3 has 14 amino acids. Germline V CDR1 and CDR2: SQVTM, ANQGSEA. With 1 base clipped from V and 5 bases from J, the junction kept 8 bases outside the gene matches.

This clone was observed a handful of times. The V call is TRBV29-1, the J call TRBJ1-2; TRBD1 agrees at 7 bases. The CDR3 loop spans 12 amino acids. After removal of 4 bases from V and 4 bases from J, the junction contained 3 bases not matched to a gene. Germline CDR1 and CDR2: SQVTM and ANQGSEA. The DNA for the CDR3 is TGCAGCGTTGTCGCAGGGGGCTATGGCTACACCTTC. It yields the protein CSVVAGGYGYTF.

The chain carries TRBV19 and TRBJ2-7; D is perhaps TRBD1 or TRBD2 (5 bases each). CDR1 is LNHDA, CDR2 SQIVND, per germline (reference sequence). V was shortened by 5 bases and J by 3 bases, with 11 bases between the two germline ends. This CDR3 region has 13 residues. The CDR3, as DNA: TGTGCCAGTAGTCTGGGTGGGGGCTACGAGCAGTACTTC. Translated, it gives CASSLGGGYEQYF.

The V and J genes are TRBV7-9 and TRBJ1-2, with a tentative D call TRBD1 (6 bases). V was shortened by 4 bases and J by 7 bases, with 10 bases between the two germline ends. The V gene's germline CDR1 is SEHNR and CDR2 FQNEAQ (reference sequence). The CDR3 has 12 residues. Written as DNA, the CDR3 is TGTGCCAGCAGCTCCACCAGGGGTGGCTACACCTTC. Amino acids: CASSSTRGGYTF. Supplemented by reference TRBV7-9 and TRBJ1-2, the full variable domain reads DTGVSQNPRHKITKRGQNVTFRCDPISEHNRLYWYRQTLGQGPEFLTYFQNEAQLEKSRLLSDRFSAERPKGSFSTLEIQRTEQGDSAMYLCASSSTRGGYTFGSGTRLTVV.

The chain has TRBV7-9 and TRBJ2-1, with D unclear. V was clipped by 3 bases and J by 5 bases, with 11 bases between them. The CDR3 runs 14 residues. The germline gives CDR1 SEHNR, CDR2 FQNEAQ (reference sequence). The CDR3 coding sequence is TGTGCCAGCAGCTTTTTTCGGGCAAACAATGAGCAGTTCTTC. Its protein is CASSFFRANNEQFF.

The chain is built from TRBV29-1 and TRBJ2-1; D unclear. The ends were cut back, 8 bases at V and 2 bases at J, with 16 bases in the middle. The CDR3 consists of 14 residues. Germline lookup yields CDR1 SQVTM and CDR2 ANQGSEA. The CDR3 nucleotides are TGCAGCTTCGCTATCCCGAACGCCTACAATGAGCAGTTCTTC. Its protein is CSFAIPNAYNEQFF.

The rearrangement uses TRBV4-1 and TRBJ2-1; 12 bases are a match to TRBD2. CDR3 length equals 18 residues. Germline loops: CDR1 MGHRA, CDR2 YSYEKL. The V and J ends lost 1 base and 7 bases, in that order; junction bases with no gene match: 11. This CDR3 is CASSQVLAGGPIENEQFF. The CDR3 nucleotides read TGCGCCAGCAGCCAAGTTCTAGCGGGAGGGCCCATAGAAAATGAGCAGTTCTTC.

The rearrangement joins TRBV11-2 to TRBJ2-7; D gene uncertain. CDR3 length: 15 residues. CDR1 SGHAT and CDR2 FQNNGV come from the germline V gene. The V end lost 5 bases, the J end lost 7 bases, and 21 bases lay between the germline ends. The CDR3 sequence is CASSPPGPGSGEQYF. The CDR3 nucleotides are TGTGCCAGCAGCCCCCCGGGCCCCGGATCCGGGGAGCAGTACTTC.

The chain couples TRBV7-6 to TRBJ2-5; 7 nucleotides line up with TRBD2. Germline assignment: CDR1 SGHVS and CDR2 FNYEAQ. J gave up 4 bases and V 2 bases, and 1 base lay outside the gene matches. This CDR3 spans 13 amino acids. Here the CDR3 reads CASSLTGGETQYF. The CDR3 DNA reads as TGTGCCAGCAGCTTAACGGGGGGAGAGACCCAGTACTTC.

V usage is TRBV6-5 and J usage is TRBJ1-1; D unresolved. The CDR3 runs 16 residues. V gave up 0 bases and J gave up 1 base, with 12 bases separating them. In germline, CDR1 is MNHEY, CDR2 SVGAGI. CDR3 sequence: CASSYSDDGWNTEAFF. The CDR3 bases are TGTGCCAGCAGTTACTCCGACGACGGCTGGAACACTGAAGCTTTCTTT.

The V gene is TRBV5-1, the J gene TRBJ2-1; TRBD2 aligns across 12 bases. The CDR3 length is 17 residues. V lost 0 bases, J lost 4 bases, and 5 bases stayed unmatched. Germline V gene lookup returns CDR1 SGHRS and CDR2 YFSETQ. The CDR3 nucleotides read TGCGCCAGCAGCTTGGGAGCTAGCGGGAGGGGGTACAATGAGCAGTTCTTC. Protein sequence: CASSLGASGRGYNEQFF. The whole variable domain, remainder taken from reference TRBV5-1 and TRBJ2-1, is KAGVTQTPRYLIKTRGQQVTLSCSPISGHRSVSWYQQTPGQGLQFLFEYFSETQRNKGNFPGRFSGRQFSNSRSEMNVSTLELGDSALYLCASSLGASGRGYNEQFFGPGTRLTVL.

J is TRBJ2-2 and V is TRBV28; 10 nucleotides agree with TRBD1. The CDR3 is 13 amino acids. The germline gives CDR1 MDHEN, CDR2 SYDVKM. The V segment lost 7 bases and the J segment 7 bases; nucleotides outside the gene matches: 3. The DNA of the CDR3 is TGTGCCAGCACCGGGACAGGGGACGGGGAGCTGTTTTTT. The encoded protein is CASTGTGDGELFF.

This clone occurred once. The J gene is TRBJ1-2, the V gene TRBV2, with unresolved D. CDR1 is SNHLY and CDR2 is FYNNEI in the germline V gene. CDR3 length: 10 residues. V lost 4 bases and J 8 bases, leaving 5 bases between the germline ends. The CDR3 here is CASSVQGYTF. CDR3 coding DNA: TGTGCCAGCAGTGTTCAGGGCTACACCTTC.

This chain links TRBV5-5 with TRBJ2-7; D gene ambiguous. The CDR3 is 14 amino acids. Germline V gene sequence: CDR1 SGHKS, CDR2 YYEKEE (reference sequence). Trimming took 0 bases from V and 3 from J, leaving 10 bases between them. Here the CDR3 DNA reads TGTGCCAGCAGCTTGGAGGGCAGCAGCTACGAGCAGTACTTC. Residues: CASSLEGSSYEQYF.